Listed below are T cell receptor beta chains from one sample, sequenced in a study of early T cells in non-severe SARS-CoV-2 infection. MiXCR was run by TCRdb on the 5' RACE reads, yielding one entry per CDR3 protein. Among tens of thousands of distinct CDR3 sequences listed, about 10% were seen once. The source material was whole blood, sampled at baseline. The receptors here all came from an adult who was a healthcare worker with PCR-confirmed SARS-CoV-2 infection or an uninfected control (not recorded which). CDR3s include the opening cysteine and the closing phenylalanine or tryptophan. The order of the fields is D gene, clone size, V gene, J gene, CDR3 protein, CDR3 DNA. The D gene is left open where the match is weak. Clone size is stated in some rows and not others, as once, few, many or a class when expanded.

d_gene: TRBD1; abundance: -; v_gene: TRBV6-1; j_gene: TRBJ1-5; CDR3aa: CASSPSPLQGDQPQHF; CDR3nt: TGTGCCAGCAGTCCGAGCCCGCTTCAGGGGGATCAGCCCCAGCATTTT
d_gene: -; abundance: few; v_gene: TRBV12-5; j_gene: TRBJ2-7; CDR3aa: CASGLVAGETYEQYF; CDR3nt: TGTGCTAGTGGTTTGGTGGCAGGTGAAACCTACGAGCAGTACTTC
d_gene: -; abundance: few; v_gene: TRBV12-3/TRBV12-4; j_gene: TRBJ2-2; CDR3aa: CASSLSLKSTELFF; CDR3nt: TGTGCCAGCAGTTTAAGCCTTAAATCAACCGAGCTGTTTTTT
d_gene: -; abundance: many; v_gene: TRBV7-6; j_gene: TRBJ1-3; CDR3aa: CASSLALSGGEGNTIYF; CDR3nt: TGTGCCAGCAGCTTAGCCTTGAGCGGGGGAGAAGGAAACACCATATATTTT
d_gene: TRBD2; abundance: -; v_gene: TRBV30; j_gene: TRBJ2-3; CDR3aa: CAWSPLGGRVADTQYF; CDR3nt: TGTGCCTGGAGCCCCCTGGGCGGGAGAGTGGCAGATACGCAGTATTTT
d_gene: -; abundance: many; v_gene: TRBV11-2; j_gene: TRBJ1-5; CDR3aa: CASSLSMSTVNQPQHF; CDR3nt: TGTGCCAGCAGCTTATCCATGAGTACGGTCAATCAGCCCCAGCATTTT
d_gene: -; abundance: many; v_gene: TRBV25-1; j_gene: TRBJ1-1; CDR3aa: CASSDQQGPGTEAFF; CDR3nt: TGTGCCAGCAGTGATCAACAGGGACCCGGGACTGAAGCTTTCTTT
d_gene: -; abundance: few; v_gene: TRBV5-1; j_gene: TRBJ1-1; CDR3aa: CASSFLLQNTEAFF; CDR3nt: TGCGCCAGCAGCTTTCTACTGCAGAACACTGAAGCTTTCTTT
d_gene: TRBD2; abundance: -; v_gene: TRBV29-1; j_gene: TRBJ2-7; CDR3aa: CSVAGLAEPREQYF; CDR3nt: TGCAGCGTTGCGGGTCTAGCGGAGCCTAGGGAGCAGTACTTC
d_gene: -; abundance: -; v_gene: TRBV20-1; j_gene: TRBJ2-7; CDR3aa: CSLGENREPYEQYF; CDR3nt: TGCAGTCTAGGGGAAAACAGGGAACCCTACGAGCAGTACTTC
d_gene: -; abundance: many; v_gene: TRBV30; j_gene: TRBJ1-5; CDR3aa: CAWKEGSNQPQHF; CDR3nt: TGTGCCTGGAAGGAGGGTAGCAATCAGCCCCAGCATTTT
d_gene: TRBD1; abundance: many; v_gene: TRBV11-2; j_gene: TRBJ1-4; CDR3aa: CASSSRDRVEKLFF; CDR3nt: TGTGCCAGCAGCTCCAGGGACAGGGTTGAAAAACTGTTTTTT
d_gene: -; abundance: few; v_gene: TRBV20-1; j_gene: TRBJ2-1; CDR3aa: CSARDRFTSFGGEQFF; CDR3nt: TGCAGTGCTAGAGATAGATTCACTAGCTTTGGGGGCGAGCAGTTCTTC
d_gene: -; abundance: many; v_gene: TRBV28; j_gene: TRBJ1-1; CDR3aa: CASSFERSDTEAFF; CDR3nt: TGTGCCAGCAGTTTCGAACGATCGGACACTGAAGCTTTCTTT
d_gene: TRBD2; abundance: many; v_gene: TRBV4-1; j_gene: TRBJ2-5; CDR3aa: CASSQDPSGQETQYF; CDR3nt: TGCGCCAGCAGCCAAGATCCTAGCGGACAAGAGACCCAGTACTTC
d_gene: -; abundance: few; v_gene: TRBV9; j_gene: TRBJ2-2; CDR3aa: CASSVDQPNTGELFF; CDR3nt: TGTGCCAGCAGCGTAGATCAGCCCAACACCGGGGAGCTGTTTTTT
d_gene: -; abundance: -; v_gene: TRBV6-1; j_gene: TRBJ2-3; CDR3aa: CASHPRTDHTDTQYF; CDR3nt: TGTGCCAGCCATCCAAGGACAGATCACACAGATACGCAGTATTTT
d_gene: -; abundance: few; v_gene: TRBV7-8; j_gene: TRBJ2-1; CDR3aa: CASSLVVVVGLANNEQFF; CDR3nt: TGTGCCAGCAGCTTAGTTGTTGTCGTAGGGCTAGCCAACAATGAGCAGTTCTTC
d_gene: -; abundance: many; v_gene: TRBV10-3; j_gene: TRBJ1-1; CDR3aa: CAISENGPNTEAFF; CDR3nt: TGTGCCATCAGTGAAAATGGGCCCAACACTGAAGCTTTCTTT
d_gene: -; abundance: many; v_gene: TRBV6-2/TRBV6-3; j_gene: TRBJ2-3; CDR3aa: CASTYLGTDTQYF; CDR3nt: TGTGCCAGCACCTACCTTGGGACAGATACGCAGTATTTT
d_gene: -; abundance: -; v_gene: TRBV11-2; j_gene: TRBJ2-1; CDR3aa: CASSLNASPKGNEQFF; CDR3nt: TGTGCCAGCAGCTTAAACGCCAGCCCCAAGGGCAATGAGCAGTTCTTC
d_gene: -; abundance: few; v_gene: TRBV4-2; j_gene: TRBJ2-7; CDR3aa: CASSQDYREQYF; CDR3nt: TGTGCCAGCAGCCAAGACTACCGCGAGCAGTACTTC
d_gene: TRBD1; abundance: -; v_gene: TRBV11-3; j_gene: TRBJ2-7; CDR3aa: CASSSGTGPTEQYF; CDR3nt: TGTGCCAGCAGCTCCGGGACAGGGCCTACCGAGCAGTACTTC
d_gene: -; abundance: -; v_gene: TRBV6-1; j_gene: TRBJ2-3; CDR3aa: CASSALGRLARSTDTQYF; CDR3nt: TGTGCCAGCAGTGCTCTGGGAAGGCTAGCGAGGAGCACAGATACGCAGTATTTT
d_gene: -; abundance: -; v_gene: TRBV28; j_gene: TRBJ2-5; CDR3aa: CASSPGSGTQYF; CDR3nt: TGTGCCAGCAGTCCCGGGTCCGGGACCCAGTACTTC
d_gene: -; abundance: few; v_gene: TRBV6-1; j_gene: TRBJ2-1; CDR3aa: CASSYRVGEQFF; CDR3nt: TGTGCCAGCAGTTACAGGGTGGGTGAGCAGTTCTTC
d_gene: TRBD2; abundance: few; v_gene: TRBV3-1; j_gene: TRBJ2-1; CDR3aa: CASSQEWRALTSGRNNEQFF; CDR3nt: TGTGCCAGCAGCCAAGAATGGCGGGCCCTGACTAGCGGGAGAAACAATGAGCAGTTCTTC
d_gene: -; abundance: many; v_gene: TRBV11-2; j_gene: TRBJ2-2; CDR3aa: CASSLGSQGELFF; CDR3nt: TGTGCCAGCAGCTTAGGTTCCCAGGGAGAGCTGTTTTTT
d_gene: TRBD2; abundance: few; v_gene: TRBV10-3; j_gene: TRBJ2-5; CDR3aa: CAIRPGLAGAPIQETQYF; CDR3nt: TGTGCCATCAGACCTGGACTAGCGGGAGCCCCTATACAAGAGACCCAGTACTTC
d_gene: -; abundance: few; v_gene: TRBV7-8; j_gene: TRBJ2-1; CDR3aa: CASSSTRVGNEQFF; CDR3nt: TGTGCCAGCAGCTCCACTAGGGTGGGCAATGAGCAGTTCTTC
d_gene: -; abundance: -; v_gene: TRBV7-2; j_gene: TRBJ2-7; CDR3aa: CASSETSGLPTYEQYF; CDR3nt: TGTGCCAGCAGCGAAACCTCAGGCTTACCTACCTACGAGCAGTACTTC
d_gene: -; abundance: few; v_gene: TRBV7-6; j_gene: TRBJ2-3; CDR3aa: CASRGWGDPATDTQYF; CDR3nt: TGTGCCAGCAGGGGTTGGGGGGACCCGGCCACAGATACGCAGTATTTT
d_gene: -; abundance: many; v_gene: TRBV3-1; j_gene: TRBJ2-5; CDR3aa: CASSTDGETQYF; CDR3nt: TGTGCCAGCAGCACCGACGGGGAGACCCAGTACTTC
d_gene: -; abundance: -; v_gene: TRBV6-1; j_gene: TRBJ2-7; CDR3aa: CASSVRANYEQYF; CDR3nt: TGTGCCAGCAGTGTCAGGGCGAACTACGAGCAGTACTTC
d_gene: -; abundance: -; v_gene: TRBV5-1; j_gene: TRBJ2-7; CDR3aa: CASNAGTEPYEQYF; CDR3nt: TGCGCCAGCAATGCCGGGACGGAACCCTACGAGCAGTACTTC
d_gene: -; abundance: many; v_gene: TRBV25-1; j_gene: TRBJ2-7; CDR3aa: CASSEGYEQYF; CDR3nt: TGTGCCAGCAGTGAAGGGTACGAGCAGTACTTC
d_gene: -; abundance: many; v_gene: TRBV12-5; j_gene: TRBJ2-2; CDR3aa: CASGSPPSGELFF; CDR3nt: TGTGCTAGTGGTTCCCCCCCCTCCGGGGAGCTGTTTTTT
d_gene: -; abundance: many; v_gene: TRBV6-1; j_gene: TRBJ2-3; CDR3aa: CASRGGTGNTQYF; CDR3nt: TGTGCCAGCAGAGGGGGGACGGGCAATACGCAGTATTTT
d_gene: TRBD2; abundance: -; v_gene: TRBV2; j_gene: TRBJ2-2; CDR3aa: CASSGGLAGAGELFF; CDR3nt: TGTGCCAGCAGTGGGGGACTAGCGGGAGCCGGGGAGCTGTTTTTT
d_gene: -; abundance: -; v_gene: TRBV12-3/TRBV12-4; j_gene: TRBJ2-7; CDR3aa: CASSLMTRSGGGQYF; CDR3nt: TGTGCCAGCAGTTTAATGACGCGCTCCGGAGGGGGGCAGTACTTC
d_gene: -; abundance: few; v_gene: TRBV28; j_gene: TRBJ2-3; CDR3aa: CASSPLFDLGTDTQYF; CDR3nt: TGTGCCAGCAGTCCCCTATTCGACCTAGGCACAGATACGCAGTATTTT
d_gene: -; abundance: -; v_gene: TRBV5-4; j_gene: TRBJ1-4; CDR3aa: CASSPQGGEKLFF; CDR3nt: TGTGCCAGCAGCCCGCAGGGAGGGGAAAAACTGTTTTTT
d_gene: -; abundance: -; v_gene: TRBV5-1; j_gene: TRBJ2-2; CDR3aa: CASSLTGVITGELFF; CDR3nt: TGCGCCAGCAGCTTAACAGGAGTAATCACCGGGGAGCTGTTTTTT
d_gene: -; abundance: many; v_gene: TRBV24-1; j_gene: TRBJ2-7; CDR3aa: CATATAAGDINEQYF; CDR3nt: TGTGCCACCGCAACAGCGGCAGGGGATATCAACGAGCAGTACTTC
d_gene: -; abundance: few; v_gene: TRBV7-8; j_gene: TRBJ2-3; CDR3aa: CASRSPENSTDTQYF; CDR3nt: TGTGCCAGCAGGTCCCCAGAGAACAGTACAGATACGCAGTATTTT
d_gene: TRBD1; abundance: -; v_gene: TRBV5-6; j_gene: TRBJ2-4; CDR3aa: CASSQYGQGERIQYF; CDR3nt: TGTGCCAGCAGCCAATACGGACAGGGGGAGAGGATTCAGTACTTC
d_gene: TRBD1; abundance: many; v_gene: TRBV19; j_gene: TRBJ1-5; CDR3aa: CAADKAERTGANQPQHF; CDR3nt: TGTGCCGCCGATAAGGCGGAAAGGACAGGGGCCAATCAGCCCCAGCATTTT